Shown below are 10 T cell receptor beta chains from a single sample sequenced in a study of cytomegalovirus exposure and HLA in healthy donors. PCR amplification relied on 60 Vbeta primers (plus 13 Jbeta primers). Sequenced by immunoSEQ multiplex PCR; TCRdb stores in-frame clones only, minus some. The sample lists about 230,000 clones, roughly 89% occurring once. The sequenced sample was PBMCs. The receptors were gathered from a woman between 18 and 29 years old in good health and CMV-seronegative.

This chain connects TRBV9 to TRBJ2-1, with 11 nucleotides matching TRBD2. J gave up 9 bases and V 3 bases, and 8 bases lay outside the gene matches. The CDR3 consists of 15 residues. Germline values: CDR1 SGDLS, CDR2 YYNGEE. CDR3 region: CASSAPSGRIPEQFF. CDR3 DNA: TGTGCCAGCAGCGCCCCTAGCGGGAGGATTCCTGAGCAGTTCTTC.

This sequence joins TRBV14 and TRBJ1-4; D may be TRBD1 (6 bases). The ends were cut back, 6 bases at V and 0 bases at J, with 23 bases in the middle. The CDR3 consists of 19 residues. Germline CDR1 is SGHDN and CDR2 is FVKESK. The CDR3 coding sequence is TGTGCCAGCAGTGGAGAGGGGGAGAGTACTTACGCAACTAATGAAAAACTGTTTTTT. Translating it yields CASSGEGESTYATNEKLFF.

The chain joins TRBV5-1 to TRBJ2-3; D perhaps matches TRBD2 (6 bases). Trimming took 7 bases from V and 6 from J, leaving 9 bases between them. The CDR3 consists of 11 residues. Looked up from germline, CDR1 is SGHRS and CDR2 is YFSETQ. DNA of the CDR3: TGCGCCAGCTCCGCGGGGGATACGCAGTATTTT. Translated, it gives CASSAGDTQYF.

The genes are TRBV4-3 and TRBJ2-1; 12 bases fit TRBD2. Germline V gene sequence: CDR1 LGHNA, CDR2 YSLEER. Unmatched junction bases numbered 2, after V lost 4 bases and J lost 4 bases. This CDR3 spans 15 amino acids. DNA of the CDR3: TGCGCCAGCAGCCCCGGACTAGCGGGATACAATGAGCAGTTCTTC. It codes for CASSPGLAGYNEQFF.

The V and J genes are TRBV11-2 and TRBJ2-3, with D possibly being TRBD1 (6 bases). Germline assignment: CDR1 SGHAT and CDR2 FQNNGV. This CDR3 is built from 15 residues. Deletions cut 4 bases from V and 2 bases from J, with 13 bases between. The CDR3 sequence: CASSSRQASTDTQYF. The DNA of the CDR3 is TGTGCCAGCAGCTCGCGACAGGCTTCCACAGATACGCAGTATTTT.

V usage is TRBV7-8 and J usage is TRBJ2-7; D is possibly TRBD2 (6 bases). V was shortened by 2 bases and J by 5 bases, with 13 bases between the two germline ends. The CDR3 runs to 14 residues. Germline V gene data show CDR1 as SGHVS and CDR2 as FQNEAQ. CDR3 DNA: TGTGCCAGCAGCTTAAGTGGGAGGTCGGACGAGCAGTACTTC. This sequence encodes CASSLSGRSDEQYF.

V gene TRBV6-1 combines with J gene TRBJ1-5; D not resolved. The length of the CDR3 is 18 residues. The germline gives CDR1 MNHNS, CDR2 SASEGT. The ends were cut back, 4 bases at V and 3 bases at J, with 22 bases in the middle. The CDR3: CASSGPVGSQWNNQPQHF. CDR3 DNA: TGTGCCAGCAGTGGGCCGGTGGGCAGCCAATGGAACAATCAGCCCCAGCATTTT.

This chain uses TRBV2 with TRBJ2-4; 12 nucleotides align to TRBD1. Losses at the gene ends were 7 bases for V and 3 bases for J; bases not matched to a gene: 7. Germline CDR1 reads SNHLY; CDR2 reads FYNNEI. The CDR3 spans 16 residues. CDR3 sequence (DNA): TGTGCCAGCACCCGTGGGACAGGGGGCGTCAAAAACATTCAGTACTTC. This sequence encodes CASTRGTGGVKNIQYF.

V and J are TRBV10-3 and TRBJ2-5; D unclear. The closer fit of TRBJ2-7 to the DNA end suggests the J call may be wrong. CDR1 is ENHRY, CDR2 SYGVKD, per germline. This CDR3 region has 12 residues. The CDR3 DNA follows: TGTGCCAGCCAGGAACTTGGCGACGAGCAGTACTTC. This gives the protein CASQELGDEQYF.

CDR3 nucleotide sequence: TGTGCCAGCAGCCACCCGAAAAGGGGGATTGGCTATGGCTACACCTTC. It is translated as CASSHPKRGIGYGYTF. V usage is TRBV9 and J usage is TRBJ1-2, with D possibly matching TRBD1 (6 bases). Germline CDR1 is SGDLS and CDR2 is YYNGEE. Trimming took off 4 bases at V and 4 bases at J, with 20 bases between the two ends. This CDR3 comprises 16 residues.